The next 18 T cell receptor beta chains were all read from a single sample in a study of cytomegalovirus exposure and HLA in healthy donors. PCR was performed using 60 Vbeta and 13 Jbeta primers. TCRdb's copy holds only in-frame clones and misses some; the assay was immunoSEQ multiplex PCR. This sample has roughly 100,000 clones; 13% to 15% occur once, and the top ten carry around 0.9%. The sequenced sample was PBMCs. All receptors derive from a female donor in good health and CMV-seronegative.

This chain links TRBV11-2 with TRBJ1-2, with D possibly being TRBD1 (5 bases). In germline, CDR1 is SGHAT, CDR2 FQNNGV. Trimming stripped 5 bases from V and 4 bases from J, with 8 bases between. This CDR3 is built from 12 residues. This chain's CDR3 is CASSPGFYGYTF. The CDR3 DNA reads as TGTGCCAGCAGCCCAGGGTTCTATGGCTACACCTTC.

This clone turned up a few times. The CDR3 DNA reads as TGCGCCAGCAGCCCCAACCTAGCGGGAGGGTTCACCGGGGAGCTGTTTTTT. Its protein product is CASSPNLAGGFTGELFF. The chain has TRBV5-1 and TRBJ2-2, with 12 bases fitting TRBD2. CDR1 and CDR2 (germline): SGHRS, YFSETQ. The CDR3 extends over 17 amino acids. With 4 bases clipped from V and 4 bases from J, the junction kept 8 bases outside the gene matches.

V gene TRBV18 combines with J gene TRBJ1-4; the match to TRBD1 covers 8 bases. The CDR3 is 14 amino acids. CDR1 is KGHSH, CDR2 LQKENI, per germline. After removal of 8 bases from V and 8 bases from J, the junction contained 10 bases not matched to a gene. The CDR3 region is CASAARGLWEKLFF. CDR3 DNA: TGTGCCAGCGCCGCCAGGGGGCTGTGGGAAAAACTGTTTTTT.

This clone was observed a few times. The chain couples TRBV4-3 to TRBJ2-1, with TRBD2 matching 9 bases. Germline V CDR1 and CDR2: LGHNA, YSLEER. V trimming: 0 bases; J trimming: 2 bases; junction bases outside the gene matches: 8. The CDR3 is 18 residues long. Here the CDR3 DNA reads TGCGCCAGCAGCCAAGAGCTCCCCCTAGCGGGGCCCTACAATGAGCAGTTCTTC. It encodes CASSQELPLAGPYNEQFF.

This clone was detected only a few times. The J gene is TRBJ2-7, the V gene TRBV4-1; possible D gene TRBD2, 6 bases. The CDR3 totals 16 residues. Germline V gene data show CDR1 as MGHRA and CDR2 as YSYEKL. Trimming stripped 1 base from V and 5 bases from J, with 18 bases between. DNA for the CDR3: TGCGCCAGCAGCCAAGGTTCCGTGCGGGGAGCACACGAGCAGTACTTC. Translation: CASSQGSVRGAHEQYF.

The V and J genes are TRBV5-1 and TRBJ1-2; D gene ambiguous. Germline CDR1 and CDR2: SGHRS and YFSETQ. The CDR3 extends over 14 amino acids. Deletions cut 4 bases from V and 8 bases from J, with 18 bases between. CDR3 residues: CASSLLRLPPGYTF. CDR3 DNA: TGCGCCAGCAGCCTCCTTCGACTACCCCCAGGCTACACCTTC.

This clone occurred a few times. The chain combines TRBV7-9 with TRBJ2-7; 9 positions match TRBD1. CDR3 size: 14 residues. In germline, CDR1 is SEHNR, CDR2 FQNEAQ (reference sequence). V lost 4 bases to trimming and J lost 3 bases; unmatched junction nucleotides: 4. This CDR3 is CASSYPGQGYEQYF. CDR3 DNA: TGTGCCAGCAGCTACCCGGGACAGGGCTACGAGCAGTACTTC.

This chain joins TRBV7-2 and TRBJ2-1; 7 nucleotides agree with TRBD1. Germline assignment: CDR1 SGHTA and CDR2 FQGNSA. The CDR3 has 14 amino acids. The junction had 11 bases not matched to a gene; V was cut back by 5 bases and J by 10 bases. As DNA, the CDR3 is TGTGCCAGCAGCCCGATAAGAAAGGGGGCCGAGCAGTTCTTC. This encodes CASSPIRKGAEQFF.

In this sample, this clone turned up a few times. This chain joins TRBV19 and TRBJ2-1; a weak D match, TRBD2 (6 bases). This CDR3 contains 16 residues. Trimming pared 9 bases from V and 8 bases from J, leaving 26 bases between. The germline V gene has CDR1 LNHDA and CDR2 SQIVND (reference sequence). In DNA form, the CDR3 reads TGTGCCAGCAACCCGACTCTTGGAGACTCGGGGGATGAGCAGTTCTTC. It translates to CASNPTLGDSGDEQFF. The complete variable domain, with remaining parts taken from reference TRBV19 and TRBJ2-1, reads DGGITQSPKYLFRKEGQNVTLSCEQNLNHDAMYWYRQDPGQGLRLIYYSQIVNDFQKGDIAEGYSVSREKKESFPLTVTSAQKNPTAFYLCASNPTLGDSGDEQFFGPGTRLTVL.

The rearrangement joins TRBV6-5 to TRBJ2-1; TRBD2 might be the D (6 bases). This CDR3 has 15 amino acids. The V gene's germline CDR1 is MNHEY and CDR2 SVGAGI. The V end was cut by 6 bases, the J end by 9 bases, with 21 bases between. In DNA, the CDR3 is TGTGCCAGCAGGCAGACTAGTTGGGGGGTGGGTGAGCAGTTCTTC. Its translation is CASRQTSWGVGEQFF.

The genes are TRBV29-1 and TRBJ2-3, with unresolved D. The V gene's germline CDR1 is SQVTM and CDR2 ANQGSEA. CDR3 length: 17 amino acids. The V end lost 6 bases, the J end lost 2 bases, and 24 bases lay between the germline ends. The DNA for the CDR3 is TGCAGCGTCGCCAGTAATAGAGGAGACCTCTTCACAGATACGCAGTATTTT. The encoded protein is CSVASNRGDLFTDTQYF.

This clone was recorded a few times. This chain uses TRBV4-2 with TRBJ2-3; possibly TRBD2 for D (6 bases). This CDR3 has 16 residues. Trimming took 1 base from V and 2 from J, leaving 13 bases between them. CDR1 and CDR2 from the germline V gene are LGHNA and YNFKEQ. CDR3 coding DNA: TGTGCCAGCAGCCAAGGGGCTAGCGACCTCACAGATACGCAGTATTTT. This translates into CASSQGASDLTDTQYF.

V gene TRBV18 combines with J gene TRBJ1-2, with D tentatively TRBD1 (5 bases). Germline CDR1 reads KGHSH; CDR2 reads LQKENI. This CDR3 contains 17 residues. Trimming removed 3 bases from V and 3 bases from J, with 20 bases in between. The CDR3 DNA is TGTGCCAGCTCACCGCGCGAGGGAGGGGCGGAAGACTATGGCTACACCTTC. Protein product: CASSPREGGAEDYGYTF.

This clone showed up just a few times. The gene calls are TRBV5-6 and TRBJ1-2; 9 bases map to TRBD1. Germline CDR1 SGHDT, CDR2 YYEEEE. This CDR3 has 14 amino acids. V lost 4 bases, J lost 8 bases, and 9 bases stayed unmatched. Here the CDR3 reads CASSPFNRGQGYTF. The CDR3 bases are TGTGCCAGCAGCCCCTTCAACAGGGGGCAAGGCTACACCTTC. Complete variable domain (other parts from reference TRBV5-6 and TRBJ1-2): DAGVTQSPTHLIKTRGQQVTLRCSPKSGHDTVSWYQQALGQGPQFIFQYYEEEERQRGNFPDRFSGHQFPNYSSELNVNALLLGDSALYLCASSPFNRGQGYTFGSGTRLTVV.

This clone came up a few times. CDR3 sequence (DNA): TGTGCCAGCAGCTTAACGTCCGGGACAGGAGCCTACGAGCAGTACTTC. As protein: CASSLTSGTGAYEQYF. This rearrangement joins TRBV11-1 to TRBJ2-7, with TRBD1 identical over 8 bases. After removal of 2 bases from V and 2 bases from J, the junction contained 8 bases not matched to a gene. Germline V gene sequence: CDR1 SGHAT, CDR2 FQDESV (reference sequence). CDR3 size: 16 residues.

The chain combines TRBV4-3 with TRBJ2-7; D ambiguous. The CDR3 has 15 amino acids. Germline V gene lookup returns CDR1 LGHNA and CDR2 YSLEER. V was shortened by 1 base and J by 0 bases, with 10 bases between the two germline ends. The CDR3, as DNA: TGCGCCAGCAGCCAAGGCCCAGGCGCCTCCTACGAGCAGTACTTC. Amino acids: CASSQGPGASYEQYF.

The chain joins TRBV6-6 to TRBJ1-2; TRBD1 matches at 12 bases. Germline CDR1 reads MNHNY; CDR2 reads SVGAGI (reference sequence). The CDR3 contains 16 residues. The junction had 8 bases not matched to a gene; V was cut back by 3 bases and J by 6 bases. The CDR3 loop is CASSYAMGQGANGYTF. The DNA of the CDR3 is TGTGCCAGCAGTTATGCGATGGGACAGGGGGCGAATGGCTACACCTTC.

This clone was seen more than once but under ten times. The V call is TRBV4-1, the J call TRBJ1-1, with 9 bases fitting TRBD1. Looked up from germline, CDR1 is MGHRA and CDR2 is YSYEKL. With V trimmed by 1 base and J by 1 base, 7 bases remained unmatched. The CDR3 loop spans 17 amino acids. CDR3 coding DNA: TGCGCCAGCAGCCAAGGCCCACAGGGGGCGCAGAACACTGAAGCTTTCTTT. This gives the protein CASSQGPQGAQNTEAFF.